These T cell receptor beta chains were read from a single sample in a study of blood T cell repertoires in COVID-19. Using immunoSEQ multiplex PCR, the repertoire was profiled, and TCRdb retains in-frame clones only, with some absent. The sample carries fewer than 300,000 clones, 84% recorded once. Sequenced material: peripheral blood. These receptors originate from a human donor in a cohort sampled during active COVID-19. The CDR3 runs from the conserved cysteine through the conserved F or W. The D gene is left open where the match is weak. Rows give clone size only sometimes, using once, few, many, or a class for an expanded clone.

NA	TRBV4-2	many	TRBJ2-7	CASSQDEGEATGSYEQYF	TGTGCCAGCAGCCAAGATGAAGGGGAGGCCACGGGATCCTACGAGCAGTACTTC
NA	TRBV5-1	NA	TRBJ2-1	CASSLGLGTEQFF	TGCGCCAGCAGCTTGGGACTAGGGACTGAGCAGTTCTTC
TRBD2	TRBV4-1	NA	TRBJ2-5	CASSQRLAGGVRETQYF	TGCGCCAGCAGCCAGCGACTAGCGGGAGGTGTTAGGGAGACCCAGTACTTC
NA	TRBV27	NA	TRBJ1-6	CASSFSAGQGSPLHF	TGTGCCAGCAGTTTCTCGGCAGGTCAGGGTTCACCCCTCCACTTT
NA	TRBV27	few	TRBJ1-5	CASSLGGSYNQPQHF	TGTGCCAGCAGTTTAGGGGGGTCATACAATCAGCCCCAGCATTTT
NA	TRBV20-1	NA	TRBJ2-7	CSASGRREQYF	TGCAGTGCTAGCGGGAGACGGGAGCAGTACTTC
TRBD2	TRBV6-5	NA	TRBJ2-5	CASSPGLAQETQYF	TGTGCCAGCAGTCCCGGACTAGCGCAAGAGACCCAGTACTTC
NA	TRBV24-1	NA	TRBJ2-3	CATSDSTTSTDTQYF	TGTGCCACCAGTGATTCGACTACTAGCACAGATACGCAGTATTTT
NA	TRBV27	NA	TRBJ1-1	CASSFPPRAPGEAFF	TGTGCCAGCAGTTTCCCGCCCCGGGCCCCGGGGGAAGCTTTCTTT
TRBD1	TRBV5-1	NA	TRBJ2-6	CASSSDRVRAGANVLTF	TGCGCCAGCAGCTCGGACAGGGTTCGGGCCGGGGCCAACGTCCTGACTTTC
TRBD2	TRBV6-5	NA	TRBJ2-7	CASSYFAGRGGYEQYF	TGTGCCAGCAGTTACTTCGCAGGGAGGGGTGGTTACGAGCAGTACTTC
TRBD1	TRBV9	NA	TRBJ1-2	CASSVGTGGGYGYTF	TGTGCCAGCAGCGTCGGGACAGGGGGCGGCTATGGCTACACCTTC
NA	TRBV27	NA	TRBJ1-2	CASSPRQGRPSNYGYTF	TGTGCCAGCAGTCCCCGGCAGGGGCGTCCTTCTAACTATGGCTACACCTTC
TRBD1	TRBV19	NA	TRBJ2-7	CASSSLTGTGDYEQYF	TGTGCCAGTAGTAGCCTGACCGGGACAGGCGATTACGAGCAGTACTTC
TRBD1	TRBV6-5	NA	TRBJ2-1	CASSRDRDDEQFF	TGTGCCAGCAGCAGGGACAGGGACGATGAGCAGTTCTTC
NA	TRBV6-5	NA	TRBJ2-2	CAQKKRGNTGELFF	TGTGCCCAAAAAAAGCGAGGGAACACCGGGGAGCTGTTTTTT
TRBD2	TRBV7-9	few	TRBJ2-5	CASSSLTSGGYKETQYF	TGTGCCAGCAGCTCCTTGACTAGCGGGGGTTACAAAGAGACCCAGTACTTC
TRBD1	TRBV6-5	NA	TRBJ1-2	CASRRDRGNGYTF	TGTGCCAGCAGAAGGGACAGGGGAAATGGCTACACCTTC
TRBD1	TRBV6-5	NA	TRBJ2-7	CASRIGTAQGYEQYF	TGTGCCAGCAGAATCGGGACAGCTCAGGGCTACGAGCAGTACTTC
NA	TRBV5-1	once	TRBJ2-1	CASSFIGGVSYNEQFF	TGCGCCAGCAGCTTCATCGGGGGAGTGTCCTACAATGAGCAGTTCTTC
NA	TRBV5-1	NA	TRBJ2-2	CASSFGSGTGELFF	TGCGCCAGCAGCTTTGGGAGTGGCACCGGGGAGCTGTTTTTT
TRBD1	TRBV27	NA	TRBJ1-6	CASSSDRGNYSPLHF	TGTGCCAGCAGTTCGGACAGGGGCAATTATTCACCCCTCCACTTT
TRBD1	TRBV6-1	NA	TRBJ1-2	CASSEMDRANYGYTF	TGTGCCAGCAGTGAGATGGACAGGGCTAACTATGGCTACACCTTC
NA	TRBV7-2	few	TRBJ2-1	CASSLVSRGDNEQFF	TGTGCCAGCAGCTTAGTCTCTCGGGGAGACAATGAGCAGTTCTTC
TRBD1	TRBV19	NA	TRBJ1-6	CASSMGQDNSPLHF	TGTGCCAGTAGTATGGGACAGGATAATTCACCCCTCCACTTT
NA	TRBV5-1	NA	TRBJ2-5	CASRDRSPQETQYF	TGCGCCAGCAGGGACAGAAGTCCCCAAGAGACCCAGTACTTC
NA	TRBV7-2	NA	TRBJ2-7	CASSLDGRAYEQYF	TGTGCCAGCAGCTTAGATGGCAGGGCCTACGAGCAGTACTTC
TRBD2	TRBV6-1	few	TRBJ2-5	CASSESWGGQETQYF	TGTGCCAGCAGTGAAAGTTGGGGGGGTCAAGAGACCCAGTACTTC
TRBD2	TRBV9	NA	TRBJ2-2	CASSIGTSRTGELFF	TGTGCCAGCAGCATCGGGACTAGCAGGACCGGGGAGCTGTTTTTT
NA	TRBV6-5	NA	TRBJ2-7	CASSLELMSSYEQYF	TGTGCCAGCAGCCTCGAACTGATGTCCTCCTACGAGCAGTACTTC
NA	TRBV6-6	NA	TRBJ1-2	CASSSLDRYTYGYTF	TGTGCCAGCAGTTCCCTTGACAGGTACACCTATGGCTACACCTTC
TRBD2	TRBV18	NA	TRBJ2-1	CASSPFTSAEQFF	TGTGCCAGCTCACCCTTTACTAGCGCTGAGCAGTTCTTC
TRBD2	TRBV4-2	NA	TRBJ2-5	CASSQDLASGGATETQYF	TGTGCCAGCAGCCAAGATTTGGCTAGCGGGGGGGCCACAGAGACCCAGTACTTC
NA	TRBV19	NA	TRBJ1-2	CASSPAGVYGYTF	TGTGCCAGTAGCCCTGCAGGCGTCTATGGCTACACCTTC
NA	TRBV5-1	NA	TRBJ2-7	CASSPGGITYEQYF	TGCGCCAGCAGCCCCGGGGGAATTACCTACGAGCAGTACTTC
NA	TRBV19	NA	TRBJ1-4	CASRPVGREKLFF	TGTGCCAGTAGACCCGTGGGGCGGGAAAAACTGTTTTTT
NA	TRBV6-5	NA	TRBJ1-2	CASTQQEGYGYTF	TGTGCCAGCACTCAGCAGGAGGGGTATGGCTACACCTTC
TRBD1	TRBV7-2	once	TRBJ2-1	CASSAGQGNEQFF	TGTGCCAGCAGCGCCGGACAGGGCAATGAGCAGTTCTTC
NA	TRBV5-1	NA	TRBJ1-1	CASSGKDTNTEAFF	TGCGCCAGCAGCGGGAAGGACACGAACACTGAAGCTTTCTTT
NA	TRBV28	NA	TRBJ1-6	CATRGSTRSPLHF	TGTGCCACCCGGGGTTCAACAAGATCACCCCTCCACTTT
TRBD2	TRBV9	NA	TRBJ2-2	CASSVASGVNTGELFF	TGTGCCAGCAGCGTCGCTAGCGGGGTTAACACCGGGGAGCTGTTTTTT
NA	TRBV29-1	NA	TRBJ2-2	CSVGVGQNTGELFF	TGCAGCGTTGGTGTGGGACAAAACACCGGGGAGCTGTTTTTT
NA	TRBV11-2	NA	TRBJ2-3	CASSFPRGTQYF	TGTGCCAGCAGCTTCCCAAGGGGAACGCAGTATTTT
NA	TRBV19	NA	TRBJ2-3	CASSIQDTRTDTQYF	TGTGCCAGTAGTATCCAGGACACCCGCACAGATACGCAGTATTTT
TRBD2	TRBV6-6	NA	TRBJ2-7	CASSYPSGASYEQYF	TGTGCCAGCAGTTACCCTAGCGGGGCCTCCTACGAGCAGTACTTC
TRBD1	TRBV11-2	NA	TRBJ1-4	CASSFTGAEKLFF	TGTGCCAGCAGCTTTACAGGGGCCGAAAAACTGTTTTTT
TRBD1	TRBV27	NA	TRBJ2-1	CASSRQGITYNEQFF	TGTGCCAGCAGCAGACAGGGGATCACCTACAATGAGCAGTTCTTC
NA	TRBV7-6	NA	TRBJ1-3	CASSFSRSASSGNTIYF	TGTGCCAGCAGCTTCTCGAGATCCGCTTCCTCTGGAAACACCATATATTTT
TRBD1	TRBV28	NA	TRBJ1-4	CASSLDRGLEKLFF	TGTGCCAGCAGTTTGGACAGGGGGCTTGAAAAACTGTTTTTT
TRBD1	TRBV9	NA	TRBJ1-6	CASSLTGGDSPLHF	TGTGCCAGCAGCCTGACAGGGGGCGATTCACCCCTCCACTTT
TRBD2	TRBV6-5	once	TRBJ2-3	CASSYKGLVTDTQYF	TGTGCCAGCAGTTATAAGGGACTAGTCACAGATACGCAGTATTTT
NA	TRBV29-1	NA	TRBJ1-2	CSALPGGSYGYTF	TGCAGCGCCCTACCCGGGGGGAGCTATGGCTACACCTTC
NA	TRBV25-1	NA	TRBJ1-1	CASSGPGGGMNTEAFF	TGTGCCAGCAGTGGACCCGGGGGAGGTATGAACACTGAAGCTTTCTTT
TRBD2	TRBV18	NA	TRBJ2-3	CASSPPEGLAGVPDTQYF	TGTGCCAGCTCACCCCCGGAGGGGCTAGCGGGAGTGCCAGATACGCAGTATTTT
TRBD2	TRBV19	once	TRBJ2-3	CASRTSGSADTQYF	TGTGCCAGTAGAACTAGCGGGAGCGCAGATACGCAGTATTTT